The text below deals with one TCR beta chain. The target antigen is unknown. Version v3.0 of the immunoSEQ assay was performed at survey level. A per-sample goal of about 35,000-50,000 T-cell genomes was targeted by sequencing. Sequenced by immunoSEQ multiplex PCR; TCRdb stores in-frame clones only, minus some. The sample has around 12,000 clones, more than 75% seen once; the top ten hold about 18%. This sample is drawn from a study of long-term antiretroviral therapy in people with HIV. Study-level findings and limits: Diversity increased after ART yet remained lower than in transplant donor controls.

Treatment for all HIV-infected participants took place in the United States. V lost 4 bases and J lost 1; bases outside the gene matches: 2. The germline CDR1 and CDR2 sequences are SNHLY and FYNNEI. This CDR3 region has 15 residues. This TCR was sampled from a man aged 45-65 years with HIV. Sequences were derived from unsorted PBMCs, sampled 8 to 8.5 years after starting antiretroviral therapy. The chain combines TRBV2 with TRBJ1-1, with 11 nucleotides matching TRBD1. This CDR3 reads CASSVGTGGNTEAFF. In nucleotides, the CDR3 is TGTGCCAGCAGTGTAGGGACAGGGGGGAACACTGAAGCTTTCTTT.